These 27 T cell receptor beta chains share one sample of origin, sequenced in a study of T cells after yellow fever vaccination. TCRdb analysed the 5' RACE reads with MiXCR anew, one entry per CDR3 protein. The sample has hundreds of thousands of distinct CDR3 sequences; roughly an eighth are singletons. Sample: PBMCs, taken on the day of the yellow fever booster vaccination. These receptors all stem from a man younger than 45 who received the YFV17D yellow fever vaccine.

The chain carries TRBV28 and TRBJ2-7; 7 bases match TRBD2. This CDR3 is 14 amino acids long. Germline CDR1 is MDHEN and CDR2 is SYDVKM. Trimming removed 5 bases from V and 2 bases from J; junction bases left unmatched: 6. CDR3 nucleotide sequence: TGTGCCAGCAGTCTCGGACTAGTGGCCTACGAGCAGTACTTC. It translates to CASSLGLVAYEQYF.

Only a few counts were recorded for this clonotype. The rearrangement uses TRBV7-2 and TRBJ2-7; 9 nucleotides align to TRBD1. V shed 7 bases, J shed 3 bases, and the junction held 7 bases outside the gene matches. The CDR3 runs to 14 residues. Per the germline V gene, CDR1 is SGHTA and CDR2 is FQGNSA. CDR3 protein: CASKLTGGRYEQYF. The CDR3 coding sequence is TGTGCCAGCAAGCTAACAGGGGGCCGCTACGAGCAGTACTTC. The full variable domain, rest sourced from reference TRBV7-2 and TRBJ2-7, is GAGVSQSPSNKVTEKGKDVELRCDPISGHTALYWYRQSLGQGLEFLIYFQGNSAPDKSGLPSDRFSAERTGGSVSTLTIQRTQQEDSAVYLCASKLTGGRYEQYFGPGTRLTVT.

This clonotype was seen a few times. This sequence joins TRBV23-1 and TRBJ2-7, with D unresolved. TRBV23-1 is an ORF, and what it does is uncertain. The CDR3 extends over 14 amino acids. V was trimmed by 2 bases and J by 5 bases, leaving 13 bases between them. CDR3 loop: CASSQGKGYHEQYF. CDR3 bases: TGCGCCAGCAGTCAAGGAAAGGGATACCACGAGCAGTACTTC.

The chain links TRBV15 to TRBJ2-1, with D hard to call. This CDR3 contains 12 residues. Germline CDR1 reads LNHNV; CDR2 reads YYDKDF (reference sequence). Trimming removed 1 base at V and 10 bases at J, with 8 bases between. The CDR3 bases are TGTGCCACCAGCAGAGGACGGGCCGAGCAGTTCTTC. The encoded protein is CATSRGRAEQFF.

This clonotype occurred a few times. The chain carries TRBV5-1 and TRBJ1-2; the match to TRBD1 covers 11 bases. Trimming cost V 4 bases and J 7 bases; bases outside gene matches: 6. The length of the CDR3 is 14 residues. Germline assignment: CDR1 SGHRS and CDR2 YFSETQ. The CDR3 nucleotides read TGCGCCAGCAGCGAGGGACAGGGGGGGCCTGGCTACACCTTC. Translated: CASSEGQGGPGYTF.

This chain joins TRBV7-2 and TRBJ2-1; possibly TRBD1 for D (6 bases). CDR1 SGHTA and CDR2 FQGNSA come from the germline V gene. V was trimmed by 2 bases and J by 1 base, leaving 12 bases between them. The CDR3 covers 16 residues. CDR3 sequence: CASSLIPQGSYNEQFF. The DNA for the CDR3 is TGTGCCAGCAGCTTAATTCCCCAGGGGTCCTACAATGAGCAGTTCTTC.

The chain employs TRBV5-1 and TRBJ2-7; 9 bases are shared with TRBD1. Germline V gene data show CDR1 as SGHRS and CDR2 as YFSETQ. V trimming: 4 bases; J trimming: 1 base; junction bases outside the gene matches: 6. The CDR3 has 15 amino acids. CDR3 loop: CASSGMGQGSYEQYF. CDR3 nucleotides: TGCGCCAGCAGCGGGATGGGACAGGGTTCCTACGAGCAGTACTTC.

This clonotype was detected a few times. The chain is built from TRBV29-1 and TRBJ2-2, with TRBD1 identical over 9 bases. The V gene end was trimmed by 5 bases and the J gene end by 5 bases; junction bases not matched to a gene: 6. The CDR3 has 14 residues. The V gene's germline CDR1 is SQVTM and CDR2 ANQGSEA. The CDR3 loop is CSVMTGGGTGELFF. CDR3 DNA: TGCAGCGTTATGACAGGGGGAGGTACCGGGGAGCTGTTTTTT.

CDR3 amino acids: CAIRGTINTEAFF. CDR3 DNA: TGTGCCATCCGCGGGACAATTAACACTGAAGCTTTCTTT. The chain recombines TRBV10-3 with TRBJ1-1, with D tentatively TRBD1 (6 bases). The CDR3 is 13 residues long. V shed 8 bases and J shed 2 bases, with 12 bases lying between them. Germline V CDR1 and CDR2: ENHRY, SYGVKD.

This clonotype was recorded many times. The chain combines TRBV6-2 or TRBV6-3 with TRBJ1-2; D call uncertain. Between the trimmed V and J ends, which lost 2 bases and 5 bases, there was a span of 15 bases. The germline V gene has CDR1 MNHEY and CDR2 SVGEGT. CDR3 length equals 15 residues. CDR3 protein: CASSYRGGSWYGYTF. CDR3 in DNA: TGTGCCAGCAGTTACCGAGGAGGGAGTTGGTATGGCTACACCTTC.

This clonotype came up a few times. The rearrangement uses TRBV3-1 and TRBJ2-7; 9 nucleotides line up with TRBD2. Looked up from germline, CDR1 is LGHDT and CDR2 is YNNKEL (reference sequence). V was clipped by 2 bases and J by 6 bases; unmatched bases: 5. CDR3 length: 14 residues. CDR3 DNA: TGTGCCAGCAGCCAATTAGCGGGAGTCGGCGAGCAGTACTTC. Translated, it gives CASSQLAGVGEQYF.

The chain employs TRBV12-3 or TRBV12-4 and TRBJ2-2; 7 bases are shared with TRBD1. V gave up 5 bases and J gave up 5 bases; unmatched junction bases: 8. The CDR3 totals 15 residues. The CDR3 sequence: CASSTNRGKTGELFF. The CDR3 DNA reads as TGTGCCAGCAGTACAAACAGGGGAAAGACCGGGGAGCTGTTTTTT.

In this sample, this clonotype turned up many times. The chain combines TRBV4-3 with TRBJ2-1; TRBD2 matches 7 bases. The CDR3 extends over 15 amino acids. Losses at the gene ends were 1 base for V and 4 bases for J; bases not matched to a gene: 4. The germline gives CDR1 LGHNA, CDR2 YSLEER. In DNA, the CDR3 is TGCGCCAGCAGCCAAGCGCTAGCGGAGTACAATGAGCAGTTCTTC. It translates to CASSQALAEYNEQFF.

The V call is TRBV24-1, the J call TRBJ1-3, with 7 positions matching TRBD1. Germline V gene data show CDR1 as KGHDR and CDR2 as SFDVKD. The length of the CDR3 is 17 residues. V trimming: 7 bases; J trimming: 0 bases; junction bases outside the gene matches: 11. The CDR3 reads CATSDRASPHSGNTIYF. Here the CDR3 DNA reads TGTGCCACCAGCGACAGGGCCTCCCCCCACTCTGGAAACACCATATATTTT.

In this sample, this clonotype turned up a few times. This chain uses TRBV20-1 with TRBJ2-1; 14 nucleotides match TRBD2. The CDR3 is 16 residues long. The junction had 5 bases not matched to a gene; V was cut back by 0 bases and J by 7 bases. Germline V gene sequence: CDR1 DFQATT, CDR2 SNEGSKA (reference sequence). CDR3 DNA: TGCAGTGCTAGAGATGGGCGACTAGCGGGAGGGAATGAGCAGTTCTTC. Protein product: CSARDGRLAGGNEQFF.

This clonotype has only a few counts. V is TRBV12-3 or TRBV12-4 and J is TRBJ2-1, with 12 bases that match TRBD2. This CDR3 has 16 residues. With V trimmed by 5 bases and J by 6 bases, 8 bases remained unmatched. CDR3 in DNA: TGTGCCAGCAGTAAACCGGGACTAGCGGGTGGCAATGAGCAGTTCTTC. This translates into CASSKPGLAGGNEQFF.

The rearrangement uses TRBV20-1 and TRBJ1-2; D is undetermined. The V gene's germline CDR1 is DFQATT and CDR2 SNEGSKA (reference sequence). This CDR3 is 13 amino acids long. V was clipped by 5 bases and J by 3 bases, with 13 bases between them. Written as DNA, the CDR3 is TGCAGTGCTTTGGAGGGAACTCACTATGGCTACACCTTC. It is translated as CSALEGTHYGYTF.

CDR3 sequence: CASSQQGLETQYF. CDR3 bases: TGCGCCAGCAGCCAACAGGGGTTGGAGACCCAGTACTTC. The chain is built from TRBV4-1 and TRBJ2-5; D is possibly TRBD1 (6 bases). Deletions cut 2 bases from V and 5 bases from J, with 9 bases between. The V gene's germline CDR1 is MGHRA and CDR2 YSYEKL. This CDR3 has 13 amino acids.

This clonotype came up a few times. This chain joins TRBV15 and TRBJ2-1, with 7 bases lining up with TRBD2. Trimming removed 4 bases from V and 2 bases from J; junction bases left unmatched: 5. Germline V lookup: CDR1 LNHNV, CDR2 YYDKDF (reference sequence). The CDR3 contains 15 residues. CDR3 nucleotides: TGTGCCACCAGCACCGGGACTACCGCCTACAATGAGCAGTTCTTC. Protein product: CATSTGTTAYNEQFF.

This clonotype was recorded a few times. V usage is TRBV19 and J usage is TRBJ2-7; TRBD1 or TRBD2 may be the D gene (5 bases each). Germline CDR1 and CDR2: LNHDA and SQIVND (reference sequence). The CDR3 runs 18 residues. V was cut by 2 bases and J by 5 bases, with 25 bases left in between. For the CDR3, the DNA is TGTGCCAGTAGTATATCCACTTCGGGACCTCCGAAGTTGGACGAGCAGTACTTC. Its protein is CASSISTSGPPKLDEQYF.

This clonotype was seen more than once but under ten times. The chain couples TRBV5-1 to TRBJ2-2; D is unclear. Between the trimmed V and J ends, which lost 0 bases and 4 bases, there was a span of 10 bases. This CDR3 comprises 15 residues. CDR1 and CDR2 from the germline V gene are SGHRS and YFSETQ. For the CDR3, the DNA is TGCGCCAGCAGCTTGGCCCAGCGCGGCACCGGGGAGCTGTTTTTT. This encodes CASSLAQRGTGELFF.

This sequence joins TRBV4-2 and TRBJ2-3, with a possible D match to TRBD2 (5 bases). Trimming took 0 bases from V and 2 from J, leaving 12 bases between them. Germline-derived CDR1 and CDR2 are LGHNA and YNFKEQ. The CDR3 runs 16 residues. The DNA for the CDR3 is TGTGCCAGCAGCCAAGAGGTGGGGAGAGACACAGATACGCAGTATTTT. It is translated as CASSQEVGRDTDTQYF.

This chain uses TRBV2 with TRBJ2-6, with D perhaps TRBD1 or TRBD2 (5 bases each). The germline CDR1 and CDR2 sequences are SNHLY and FYNNEI. Trimming removed 6 bases from V and 1 base from J, with 10 bases in between. This CDR3 has 15 residues. The CDR3 region has the DNA TGTGCCAGCAGGGTTGAGGGGTCTGGGGCCAACGTCCTGACTTTC. It specifies CASRVEGSGANVLTF.

This clonotype was counted many times. The chain uses TRBV7-8 and TRBJ1-3; possibly TRBD1 for D (5 bases). V gave up 5 bases and J gave up 2 bases, with 16 bases separating them. The CDR3 contains 16 residues. Germline CDR1 SGHVS, CDR2 FQNEAQ. The CDR3 reads CASSIGSGGAGNTIYF. In DNA, the CDR3 is TGTGCCAGCAGCATTGGGTCCGGGGGAGCTGGAAACACCATATATTTT.

The genes are TRBV20-1 and TRBJ1-4; no firm D call. V shed 6 bases and J shed 0 bases, with 11 bases lying between them. The CDR3 spans 14 residues. The germline gives CDR1 DFQATT, CDR2 SNEGSKA (reference sequence). The CDR3 protein is CSAVTSATNEKLFF. The CDR3 coding sequence is TGCAGTGCGGTCACAAGCGCAACTAATGAAAAACTGTTTTTT.

This clonotype was recorded a few times. The V gene is TRBV5-1, the J gene TRBJ1-2, with D perhaps TRBD1 (6 bases). There are 14 residues in the CDR3. Germline CDR1 and CDR2: SGHRS and YFSETQ. V lost 4 bases to trimming and J lost 6 bases, with 16 bases between them. CDR3 loop: CASSAGTSFDGYTF. CDR3 DNA: TGCGCCAGCAGCGCCGGGACATCATTCGATGGCTACACCTTC.

J is TRBJ1-2 and V is TRBV29-1, with 9 bases matching TRBD1. Germline CDR1 is SQVTM and CDR2 is ANQGSEA. V trimming: 1 base; J trimming: 10 bases; junction bases outside the gene matches: 10. CDR3 length: 14 amino acids. CDR3 nucleotides: TGCAGCGTTGAAGGTCCCGGGACAGGGACGGACTACACCTTC. It translates to CSVEGPGTGTDYTF.